One sample yielded the 24 T cell receptor beta chains listed below, sequenced in a study of cytomegalovirus exposure and HLA in healthy donors. Assay used: immunoSEQ multiplex PCR; TCRdb lists only in-frame clones, some missing. The sample has 200,000 to 250,000 clones, 80% to 90% seen once. The sample was PBMCs. The receptor set was obtained from a young woman in good health and CMV-seropositive.

With regard to this clone: Other DNA sequences in this specimen translate into the identical CDR3. V usage is TRBV27 and J usage is TRBJ1-1; D is unclear. The germline CDR1 and CDR2 sequences are MNHEY and SMNVEV (reference sequence). Trimming removed 2 bases at V and 1 base at J, with 5 bases between. The CDR3 totals 13 residues. CDR3 protein: CASSLGQNTEAFF. CDR3 DNA: TGTGCCAGCAGTTTAGGGCAGAACACTGAAGCTTTCTTT.

V and J are TRBV7-8 and TRBJ1-1; D not resolved. Trimming left V 5 bases short and J 0 bases short, with 7 bases between. CDR1 and CDR2 from the germline V gene are SGHVS and FQNEAQ. CDR3 length: 13 residues. For the CDR3, the DNA is TGTGCCAGCAGCCCCAGTGTGAACACTGAAGCTTTCTTT. As protein: CASSPSVNTEAFF.

CDR3 DNA: TGTGCCAGCAGCCTTGACAGGGAAGCCCTCGGTGGCAATCAGCCCCAGCATTTT. Its translation is CASSLDREALGGNQPQHF. The chain uses TRBV28 and TRBJ1-5; 7 nucleotides match TRBD1. Germline CDR1 MDHEN, CDR2 SYDVKM. This CDR3 is 18 amino acids long. V lost 6 bases to trimming and J lost 2 bases; unmatched junction nucleotides: 16. The variable domain in full, completed from reference TRBV28 and TRBJ1-5, reads DVKVTQSSRYLVKRTGEKVFLECVQDMDHENMFWYRQDPGLGLRLIYFSYDVKMKEKGDIPEGYSVSREKKERFSLILESASTNQTSMYLCASSLDREALGGNQPQHFGDGTRLSIL.

This chain links TRBV5-6 with TRBJ2-7; D may be TRBD2 (6 bases). The CDR3 consists of 15 residues. The V gene lost 2 bases and the J gene lost 4 bases, with 16 bases spanning the gap. Germline CDR1 and CDR2: SGHDT and YYEEEE. The DNA for the CDR3 is TGTGCCAGCAGCTTCCGGTCCCGTCGGGGGTACGAGCAGTACTTC. This encodes CASSFRSRRGYEQYF.

V gene TRBV5-4 combines with J gene TRBJ1-2; D not certain. Germline CDR1 and CDR2: SGHNT and YYREEE (reference sequence). The CDR3 sequence is 17 residues long. Trimming left V 0 bases short and J 2 bases short, with 17 bases between. The CDR3 DNA is TGTGCCAGCAGCTTGGGTGGCCGGGTGAGCCCAAACTATGGCTACACCTTC. Protein sequence: CASSLGGRVSPNYGYTF.

The J gene is TRBJ2-3, the V gene TRBV5-1; D ambiguous. There are 14 residues in the CDR3. Trimming cost V 0 bases and J 2 bases, with 7 bases left between them. CDR1 SGHRS and CDR2 YFSETQ come from the germline V gene. The CDR3 coding sequence is TGCGCCAGCAGCTTGGCGGTCCTCACAGATACGCAGTATTTT. Translation: CASSLAVLTDTQYF.

The table lists this clone with a count of one. At one end, the junction sequence differs from germline, possibly due to a read error. This chain links TRBV30 with TRBJ2-7; 7 nucleotides match TRBD1. The CDR3 extends over 12 amino acids. Germline V gene data show CDR1 as GTSNPN and CDR2 as SVGIG (reference sequence). The CDR3 loop is CAWREGAYGQYF. CDR3 DNA sequence: TGTGCCTGGAGAGAGGGGGCCTACGGGCAGTACTTC. Full variable domain (rest looked up from reference TRBV30 and TRBJ2-7): SQTIHQWPATLVQPVGSPLSLECTVEGTSNPNLYWYRQAAGRGLQLLFYSVGIGQISSEVPQNLSASRPQDRQFILSSKKLLLSDSGFYLCAWREGAYGQYFGPGTRLTVT.

The rearrangement joins TRBV19 to TRBJ2-7, with D tentatively TRBD1 (6 bases). CDR1 is LNHDA and CDR2 is SQIVND in the germline V gene (reference sequence). Trimming pared 3 bases from V and 1 base from J, leaving 16 bases between. The CDR3 consists of 16 residues. CDR3 loop: CASSIIQGSESYEQYF. DNA for the CDR3: TGTGCCAGTAGTATTATTCAGGGGTCGGAGTCCTACGAGCAGTACTTC.

V gene TRBV6-1 combines with J gene TRBJ1-2, with D possibly matching TRBD1 (6 bases). CDR1 is MNHNS and CDR2 is SASEGT in the germline V gene. Trimming removed 10 bases at V and 5 bases at J, with 17 bases between. This CDR3 has 13 amino acids. The CDR3 here is CATQGPVRYGYTF. CDR3 sequence (DNA): TGTGCCACCCAGGGGCCGGTGAGGTATGGCTACACCTTC.

The table lists this clone with a few counts. The chain couples TRBV7-2 to TRBJ2-7, with TRBD1 matching over 8 bases. CDR3 length equals 15 residues. Trimming removed 5 bases from V and 5 bases from J; junction bases left unmatched: 11. Germline-derived CDR1 and CDR2 are SGHTA and FQGNSA. The CDR3 bases are TGTGCCAGCAGCCTGACTTCGGGACAGGCCCACGAGCAGTACTTC. Its translation: CASSLTSGQAHEQYF.

The V and J genes are TRBV7-8 and TRBJ2-7; TRBD2 might be the D (6 bases). V lost 1 base to trimming and J lost 0 bases, with 10 bases between them. Germline V CDR1 and CDR2: SGHVS, FQNEAQ. The length of the CDR3 is 15 residues. The CDR3 is CASSLGPGSSYEQYF. Here the CDR3 DNA reads TGTGCCAGCAGCTTAGGCCCCGGGAGCTCCTACGAGCAGTACTTC. The full variable domain, in which reference TRBV7-8 and TRBJ2-7 provide the parts outside the CDR3, is GAGVSQSPRYKVAKRGQDVALRCDPISGHVSLFWYQQALGQGPEFLTYFQNEAQLDKSGLPSDRFFAERPEGSVSTLKIQRTQQEDSAVYLCASSLGPGSSYEQYFGPGTRLTVT.

The chain links TRBV15 to TRBJ1-2; 7 nucleotides agree with TRBD1. CDR3 length: 14 residues. Germline trimming cut 2 bases from V and 5 bases from J; bases unmatched to any gene: 5. Germline V gene data show CDR1 as LNHNV and CDR2 as YYDKDF (reference sequence). The CDR3 region is CATSRTRGQYGYTF. The DNA for the CDR3 is TGTGCCACCAGCAGAACTCGGGGACAGTATGGCTACACCTTC.

The chain couples TRBV27 to TRBJ1-1, with D possibly being TRBD1 (5 bases). The CDR3 sequence is 18 residues long. CDR1 is MNHEY, CDR2 SMNVEV, per germline (reference sequence). The germline V and J ends were trimmed by 3 bases and 1 base, with 21 bases remaining between them. The CDR3 region is CASSFISPWGRKNTEAFF. CDR3 DNA: TGTGCCAGCAGTTTTATCTCCCCCTGGGGCAGAAAGAACACTGAAGCTTTCTTT.

The CDR3 region has the DNA TGTGCCAGCAGTTTGGGGCGGAGCCAATACGAGCAGTACTTC. This encodes CASSLGRSQYEQYF. The rearrangement joins TRBV28 to TRBJ2-7; weak D call: TRBD1 (5 bases). In germline, CDR1 is MDHEN, CDR2 SYDVKM. The ends were cut back, 3 bases at V and 4 bases at J, with 13 bases in the middle. The CDR3 is made up of 14 amino acids.

The chain combines TRBV28 with TRBJ1-5; 8 bases match TRBD1. The ends lost 1 base at V and 4 bases at J; junction bases unmatched: 15. This CDR3 region has 19 residues. Germline loops: CDR1 MDHEN, CDR2 SYDVKM. CDR3 sequence: CASSLYTTRGRVWNQPQHF. CDR3 DNA: TGTGCCAGCAGTTTATACACCACCAGGGGGCGAGTATGGAATCAGCCCCAGCATTTT. Full variable domain (rest looked up from reference TRBV28 and TRBJ1-5): DVKVTQSSRYLVKRTGEKVFLECVQDMDHENMFWYRQDPGLGLRLIYFSYDVKMKEKGDIPEGYSVSREKKERFSLILESASTNQTSMYLCASSLYTTRGRVWNQPQHFGDGTRLSIL.

The chain links TRBV2 to TRBJ2-7; 8 nucleotides match TRBD1. Germline V lookup: CDR1 SNHLY, CDR2 FYNNEI. The CDR3 consists of 16 residues. V trimming: 6 bases; J trimming: 1 base; junction bases outside the gene matches: 11. The CDR3 reads CASRGRPDRVSYEQYF. The DNA of the CDR3 is TGTGCCAGCAGGGGTAGGCCGGACAGGGTATCCTACGAGCAGTACTTC. Complete variable domain (other parts from reference TRBV2 and TRBJ2-7): EPEVTQTPSHQVTQMGQEVILRCVPISNHLYFYWYRQILGQKVEFLVSFYNNEISEKSEIFDDQFSVERPDGSNFTLKIRSTKLEDSAMYFCASRGRPDRVSYEQYFGPGTRLTVT.

The rearrangement uses TRBV7-3 and TRBJ2-5; weak D call: TRBD1 (6 bases). The CDR3 length is 14 residues. V lost 4 bases and J lost 2, with 11 bases in between. Germline CDR1 SGHTA, CDR2 FQGTGA. CDR3 sequence (DNA): TGTGCCAGCAGCTCACTCGGGACACAAGAGACCCAGTACTTC. It is translated as CASSSLGTQETQYF. Supplemented by reference TRBV7-3 and TRBJ2-5, the full variable domain reads GAGVSQTPSNKVTEKGKYVELRCDPISGHTALYWYRQSLGQGPEFLIYFQGTGAADDSGLPNDRFFAVRPEGSVSTLKIQRTERGDSAVYLCASSSLGTQETQYFGPGTRLLVL.

This clone was seen a few times. The rearrangement joins TRBV28 to TRBJ2-6; tentative D call: TRBD1 (6 bases). Trimming removed 6 bases at V and 0 bases at J, with 15 bases between. The CDR3 runs to 17 residues. From germline, CDR1 is MDHEN and CDR2 SYDVKM. The CDR3 DNA sequence: TGTGCCAGCAGATTGACAGGTCCCCTCTCTGGGGCCAACGTCCTGACTTTC. Translating gives CASRLTGPLSGANVLTF.

The CDR3 reads CASSGRQSVEAFF. The CDR3 DNA is TGTGCCAGCAGTGGTAGACAGAGCGTTGAAGCTTTCTTT. The chain carries TRBV6-6 and TRBJ1-1; possibly TRBD1 for D (5 bases). The V gene lost 5 bases and the J gene lost 7 bases, with 14 bases spanning the gap. The CDR3 length is 13 residues. The germline V gene has CDR1 MNHNY and CDR2 SVGAGI (reference sequence).

The V call is TRBV27, the J call TRBJ1-3; no clear D. The germline V and J ends were trimmed by 1 base and 4 bases, with 5 bases remaining between them. The CDR3 totals 13 residues. CDR1 is MNHEY and CDR2 is SMNVEV in the germline V gene (reference sequence). In nucleotides, the CDR3 is TGTGCCAGCAGTTTATACGGGGGAAACACCATATATTTT. It specifies CASSLYGGNTIYF.

The V call is TRBV5-1, the J call TRBJ2-1, with a tentative D call TRBD1 (6 bases). With 3 bases removed from V and 6 bases from J, the gap between germline ends came to 10 bases. Germline lookup yields CDR1 SGHRS and CDR2 YFSETQ. The CDR3 is 13 amino acids. In DNA form, the CDR3 reads TGCGCCAGCAGCTCGGGACACTTCAATGAGCAGTTCTTC. The encoded protein is CASSSGHFNEQFF.

The V and J genes are TRBV27 and TRBJ2-7; maybe TRBD1 (6 bases). Trimming took off 4 bases at V and 1 base at J, with 17 bases between the two ends. CDR3 length: 16 amino acids. The germline CDR1 and CDR2 sequences are MNHEY and SMNVEV (reference sequence). CDR3 nucleotides: TGTGCCAGCAGTTGGCGTGTGACAGGTGCTTCCTACGAGCAGTACTTC. Translation gives CASSWRVTGASYEQYF.

The rearrangement uses TRBV30 and TRBJ1-5, with D possibly matching TRBD1 (5 bases). Trimming pared 5 bases from V and 3 bases from J, leaving 11 bases between. CDR1 is GTSNPN, CDR2 SVGIG, per germline (reference sequence). This CDR3 is built from 13 residues. The CDR3 region has the DNA TGTGCCTGGGCGACAGACATCAATCAGCCCCAGCATTTT. Protein sequence: CAWATDINQPQHF.

This clone has a single count. V gene TRBV27 combines with J gene TRBJ2-1, with no clear D. Germline loops: CDR1 MNHEY, CDR2 SMNVEV (reference sequence). The V end was cut by 7 bases, the J end by 0 bases, with 13 bases between. This CDR3 has 15 residues. In nucleotides, the CDR3 is TGTGCCAGCACTAGAGACGGCAGCTCCTACAATGAGCAGTTCTTC. Amino acids: CASTRDGSSYNEQFF.